These T cell receptor beta chains were read from a single sample in a study of shared clonotypes between healthy human individuals. Method: immunoSEQ multiplex PCR; TCRdb's copy keeps in-frame clones and lacks some. The repertoire holds roughly 490,000 clones, roughly four fifths seen once, with under 15% in the top ten. The sequencing input was PBMCs. Receptors were obtained from a woman between 35 and 50 years old in good health. Some clones in this sample may be carry-over from other donors' samples. Each CDR3 is given with its conserved first and last residue. A D gene is named only where the DNA matches it firmly. Only part of the rows carry a size: once, few, many, or a class if the clone is expanded.

d_gene	abundance	j_gene	v_gene	CDR3aa	CDR3nt
NA	NA	TRBJ1-2	TRBV2	CASSEEVGSGYTF	TGTGCCAGCAGTGAAGAAGTGGGCAGCGGCTACACCTTC
NA	NA	TRBJ1-5	TRBV19	CASSIWGGIGQPQHF	TGTGCCAGTAGTATTTGGGGGGGGATCGGTCAGCCCCAGCATTTT
NA	NA	TRBJ1-5	TRBV15	CATGQGLNQPQHF	TGTGCCACCGGGCAGGGGTTGAATCAGCCCCAGCATTTT
NA	NA	TRBJ2-5	TRBV6-1	CASTILQGQETQYF	TGTGCCAGCACCATACTCCAGGGACAAGAGACCCAGTACTTC
TRBD2	NA	TRBJ2-2	TRBV19	CASRSREVTGELFF	TGTGCCAGTAGATCTCGGGAGGTCACCGGGGAGCTGTTTTTT
NA	NA	TRBJ2-5	TRBV29-1	CSASRGGETQYF	TGCAGCGCCTCCAGGGGGGGCGAGACCCAGTACTTC
TRBD2	NA	TRBJ2-7	TRBV10-2	CASSDSSGSSYEQYF	TGCGCCAGCAGTGATAGTAGCGGGAGCTCCTACGAGCAGTACTTC
NA	NA	TRBJ2-7	TRBV11-1	CASSQPLVYEQYF	TGTGCCAGCAGCCAGCCCTTGGTTTACGAGCAGTACTTC
NA	NA	TRBJ2-7	TRBV19	CASSISPRTYEQYF	TGTGCCAGTAGTATATCCCCGAGGACCTACGAGCAGTACTTC
NA	NA	TRBJ1-4	TRBV11-2	CTSRDAGRGLFF	TGTACCAGCAGGGACGCAGGGAGGGGACTGTTTTTT
TRBD1	many	TRBJ1-5	TRBV15	CATSRGFQDRDLRPQHF	TGTGCCACCAGCAGAGGCTTTCAGGACAGGGACCTACGGCCCCAGCATTTT
TRBD1	NA	TRBJ2-7	TRBV13	CASSFPGQGAYEQYF	TGTGCCAGCAGCTTCCCGGGACAGGGGGCTTACGAGCAGTACTTC
NA	NA	TRBJ2-7	TRBV25-1	CASTEDWTYEQYF	TGTGCCAGCACCGAGGACTGGACTTACGAGCAGTACTTC
NA	NA	TRBJ2-5	TRBV6-1	CASNGSGTQETQYF	TGTGCCAGCAATGGATCCGGGACACAAGAGACCCAGTACTTC
NA	NA	TRBJ1-2	TRBV19	CASARRGPQGYTF	TGTGCCAGTGCCCGTCGGGGCCCCCAGGGCTACACCTTC
TRBD1	NA	TRBJ1-2	TRBV9	CASSVRAGQGSGYTF	TGTGCCAGCAGCGTAAGGGCGGGACAGGGTTCCGGCTACACCTTC
NA	NA	TRBJ2-7	TRBV27	CASSLRGRIYEQYF	TGTGCCAGCAGTTTACGAGGGAGGATATACGAGCAGTACTTC
NA	few	TRBJ2-5	TRBV6-5	CASSPATSGETQYF	TGTGCCAGCAGTCCCGCCACGTCGGGAGAGACCCAGTACTTC
NA	NA	TRBJ2-3	TRBV4-1	CASSQDGRTSTDTQYF	TGCGCCAGCAGCCAAGATGGGCGGACTAGCACAGATACGCAGTATTTT
TRBD1	NA	TRBJ1-2	TRBV18	CASSRTGDYGYTF	TGTGCCAGCTCACGGACAGGGGACTATGGCTACACCTTC
TRBD1	NA	TRBJ1-5	TRBV6-6	CASSLQGARNQPQHF	TGTGCCAGCAGCCTACAGGGGGCTCGAAATCAGCCCCAGCATTTT
TRBD1	NA	TRBJ2-1	TRBV28	CAIGLRDRGLGGGNEQFF	TGTGCCATTGGACTTAGGGACAGGGGGCTCGGTGGGGGCAATGAGCAGTTCTTC
TRBD1	NA	TRBJ2-5	TRBV15	CATSRDQSQGAWETQYF	TGTGCCACCAGCAGAGATCAATCCCAGGGGGCTTGGGAGACCCAGTACTTC
TRBD1	many	TRBJ1-5	TRBV28	CASSSPTGNNQPQHF	TGTGCCAGCAGTTCCCCGACAGGGAACAATCAGCCCCAGCATTTT
NA	NA	TRBJ2-7	TRBV6-5	CASSRSEGYEQYF	TGTGCCAGCAGCAGATCTGAGGGCTACGAGCAGTACTTC
NA	NA	TRBJ2-7	TRBV6-1	CASSEARVSYEQYF	TGTGCCAGCAGTGAAGCGAGGGTCTCCTACGAGCAGTACTTC
TRBD1	many	TRBJ2-1	TRBV28	CASRDRGERYYNEQFF	TGTGCCAGCAGGGACAGGGGGGAAAGATACTACAATGAGCAGTTCTTC
NA	few	TRBJ2-7	TRBV18	CASSPGYEQYF	TGTGCCAGCTCACCGGGGTACGAGCAGTACTTC
NA	NA	TRBJ2-1	TRBV9	CASSKDRHNEQFF	TGTGCCAGCAGCAAAGACAGACACAATGAGCAGTTCTTC
NA	NA	TRBJ2-5	TRBV7-3	CASSFAGRQETQYF	TGTGCCAGCAGCTTCGCGGGGCGCCAAGAGACCCAGTACTTC
NA	NA	TRBJ1-5	TRBV7-2	CASSLVGGGNDQPQHF	TGTGCCAGCAGCTTAGTTGGTGGGGGGAATGATCAGCCCCAGCATTTT
NA	many	TRBJ2-2	TRBV6-5	CASFRYGADHRELFF	TGTGCCAGCTTTCGGTACGGCGCCGACCACCGGGAGCTGTTTTTT
TRBD1	NA	TRBJ1-2	TRBV28	CASSKQGALGYGYTF	TGTGCCAGCAGTAAACAGGGGGCGTTAGGCTATGGCTACACCTTC
NA	NA	TRBJ2-7	TRBV7-6	CASSLAMVSHEQYF	TGTGCCAGCAGCTTAGCAATGGTGTCCCACGAGCAGTACTTC
NA	NA	TRBJ2-7	TRBV5-1	CASSLAPDTFYEQYF	TGCGCCAGCAGCTTGGCCCCGGACACATTCTACGAGCAGTACTTC
NA	NA	TRBJ2-2	TRBV19	CASSKGRYRARRREHGELFF	TGTGCCAGTAGTAAGGGGCGGTACAGGGCGAGAAGGCGGGAGCACGGGGAGCTGTTTTTT
TRBD1	NA	TRBJ2-7	TRBV7-9	CASSTQGRSSYEQYF	TGTGCCAGCAGCACACAGGGGCGGTCCTCCTACGAGCAGTACTTC
NA	NA	TRBJ1-1	TRBV29-1	CSLTAGGNTEAFF	TGCAGCCTAACGGCGGGAGGGAACACTGAAGCTTTCTTT
TRBD1	NA	TRBJ1-1	TRBV6-6	CASSTTGGRTEAFF	TGTGCCAGCAGTACGACAGGGGGCAGGACTGAAGCTTTCTTT
NA	NA	TRBJ1-1	TRBV7-9	CASSFTLNTEAFF	TGTGCCAGCAGCTTTACGTTGAACACTGAAGCTTTCTTT
NA	NA	TRBJ2-7	TRBV6-6	CASSYALGGAEGEQYF	TGTGCCAGCAGTTACGCCCTTGGTGGGGCGGAGGGTGAGCAGTACTTC
NA	once	TRBJ1-2	TRBV11-2	CASSLGRWVGGYTF	TGTGCCAGCAGCTTAGGCCGTTGGGTTGGCGGCTACACCTTC
TRBD1	few	TRBJ2-7	TRBV7-2	CASSTGTGGAYEQYF	TGTGCCAGCAGCACCGGGACAGGGGGTGCCTACGAGCAGTACTTC
NA	NA	TRBJ2-7	TRBV9	CASSRGWDYEQYF	TGTGCCAGCAGCCGCGGGTGGGACTACGAGCAGTACTTC
TRBD2	NA	TRBJ2-7	TRBV5-5	CASHSGGSSYEQYF	TGTGCCAGCCATTCCGGGGGGAGCTCCTACGAGCAGTACTTC
NA	NA	TRBJ1-4	TRBV7-5	CASTPRAGEKLFF	TGTGCCAGCACCCCGCGGGCTGGGGAAAAACTGTTTTTT
NA	few	TRBJ2-2	TRBV4-3	CASSQDVGTGELFF	TGCGCCAGCAGCCAAGATGTGGGAACCGGGGAGCTGTTTTTT
TRBD1	NA	TRBJ2-7	TRBV15	CATSGQTGNEQYF	TGTGCCACCAGCGGCCAGACAGGGAACGAGCAGTACTTC
TRBD1	NA	TRBJ2-6	TRBV10-3	CAANSGQGASSGANVLTF	TGTGCCGCGAACTCGGGACAGGGGGCCAGCTCTGGGGCCAACGTCCTGACTTTC
TRBD1	many	TRBJ1-3	TRBV28	CASSSHGTGRNTIYF	TGTGCCAGCAGTTCTCATGGGACAGGAAGAAACACCATATATTTT
NA	NA	TRBJ2-7	TRBV6-1	CASSEASIYEQYF	TGTGCCAGCAGTGAAGCGTCTATCTACGAGCAGTACTTC
TRBD2	NA	TRBJ2-2	TRBV6-4	CASSRTSVAGELFF	TGTGCCAGCAGTCGGACTAGCGTCGCCGGGGAGCTGTTTTTT
TRBD1	NA	TRBJ1-2	TRBV19	CASLTWDRGPEGYTF	TGTGCCAGTCTCACTTGGGACAGGGGTCCTGAAGGCTACACCTTC
NA	few	TRBJ2-7	TRBV14	CASSARQGGWVEQYF	TGTGCCAGCAGCGCCAGACAGGGAGGGTGGGTCGAGCAGTACTTC
NA	NA	TRBJ1-3	TRBV5-4	CASSVNTGRSSGNTIYF	TGTGCCAGCAGCGTAAATACCGGGCGAAGCTCTGGAAACACCATATATTTT
NA	NA	TRBJ2-1	TRBV7-3	CASSATPGLEQFF	TGTGCCAGCAGCGCTACTCCGGGACTTGAGCAGTTCTTC
NA	NA	TRBJ1-1	TRBV15	CATSREMNTEAFF	TGTGCCACCAGCAGAGAGATGAACACTGAAGCTTTCTTT
NA	NA	TRBJ2-1	TRBV5-4	CASKGVSYNEQFF	TGTGCCAGCAAGGGAGTCTCCTACAATGAGCAGTTCTTC
NA	once	TRBJ2-3	TRBV30	CAWSPGDDTQYF	TGTGCCTGGAGCCCCGGAGATGATACGCAGTATTTT